This passage covers 24 T cell receptor beta chains from one sample sequenced in a study of T-cell reconstitution after alpha-beta-depleted transplantation in children (dated by TCRdb to the mid-2010s). The treatment or condition label, as the study defines it: allogeneic hematopoietic cell transplantation with graft depleted of TCRalphabeta T cells and CD19 B cells. Library creation used PCR. TCRdb names Illumina HiSeq 2500 as the instrument used. TCR library preparation used molecular barcoding, with unique molecular identifiers applied to normalize quantification of the TCRbeta repertoire. TCRdb reprocessed the public reads (quality trimming at Q25 with fastp, clone calling with MiXCR) and kept in-frame beta chains. Merged by CDR3 protein, the rows form single entries marked with the most common genes and DNA. The sample table lists around 670,000 distinct CDR3 sequences, roughly 13% of them with a count of one. In total, the top ten clones hold about 0.77% of the sample.

The sequencing here drew on PBMCs, taken before TCRalphabeta/CD19-depleted stem cell transplant. Source of these receptors: a girl between 2 and 10 years old with congenital amegakaryocytic thrombocytopenia, due to receive a stem cell transplant.

This clonotype was seen once. A read error may be the cause here, since a much bigger clone is one base away. The rearrangement links TRBV20-1 to TRBJ1-5; D gene uncertain. CDR3 size: 16 residues. V was shortened by 4 bases and J by 4 bases, with 20 bases between the two germline ends. The germline gives CDR1 DFQATT, CDR2 SNEGSKA (reference sequence). The CDR3 region has the DNA TGCAGTGCTAAAGATCCCAGACAAAATCCTAATCAGCCCCAGCATTTT. This encodes CSAKDPRQNPNQPQHF.

A few counts support this clonotype. The chain carries TRBV12-3 or TRBV12-4 and TRBJ2-1; D call uncertain. The CDR3 has 14 residues. The V end lost 6 bases, the J end lost 8 bases, and 17 bases lay between the germline ends. The CDR3 sequence is CASSFNMQSDEQFF. The CDR3 region has the DNA TGTGCCAGCAGCTTTAATATGCAGAGCGATGAGCAGTTCTTC.

This clonotype has more than one count but fewer than ten. The V gene is TRBV11-2, the J gene TRBJ1-1; no definite D call. Germline assignment: CDR1 SGHAT and CDR2 FQNNGV. V was cut by 2 bases and J by 6 bases, with 10 bases left in between. This CDR3 region has 13 residues. The CDR3 protein is CASSLHGVAEAFF. Written as DNA, the CDR3 is TGTGCCAGCAGCTTACACGGAGTTGCTGAAGCTTTCTTT.

This clonotype was counted many times. Written as DNA, the CDR3 is TGCAGCGTCGCCGACAGGGGGAATGAGCAGTTCTTC. Translation: CSVADRGNEQFF. The chain combines TRBV29-1 with TRBJ2-1; 9 bases fit TRBD1. This CDR3 has 12 amino acids. The V and J ends lost 6 bases and 7 bases, in that order; junction bases with no gene match: 4. The germline gives CDR1 SQVTM, CDR2 ANQGSEA.

The chain joins TRBV7-2 to TRBJ2-1; D gene ambiguous. Per the germline V gene, CDR1 is SGHTA and CDR2 is FQGNSA. V was shortened by 3 bases and J by 6 bases, with 12 bases between the two germline ends. The CDR3 extends over 14 amino acids. CDR3 amino acids: CASSFSGYPNEQFF. The CDR3 region has the DNA TGTGCCAGCAGCTTTTCCGGCTACCCCAATGAGCAGTTCTTC.

This clonotype has at least ten counts. The chain carries TRBV20-1 and TRBJ1-6; no reliable D call. Germline CDR1 is DFQATT and CDR2 is SNEGSKA (reference sequence). The CDR3 extends over 17 amino acids. Trimming shortened V by 0 bases and J by 0 bases, and 12 bases separated the two germline ends. CDR3: CSARDPVMSSYNSPLHF. Written as DNA, the CDR3 is TGCAGTGCTAGAGATCCCGTCATGAGCTCCTATAATTCACCCCTCCACTTT.

This sequence joins TRBV5-1 and TRBJ2-1; D unresolved. The germline gives CDR1 SGHRS, CDR2 YFSETQ. Trimming stripped 0 bases from V and 4 bases from J, with 23 bases between. This CDR3 is built from 19 residues. CDR3: CASSLDGFRSPSKYNEQFF. Here the CDR3 DNA reads TGCGCCAGCAGCTTGGATGGGTTCCGCTCTCCTTCAAAATACAATGAGCAGTTCTTC.

This clonotype has more than one count but fewer than ten. The chain uses TRBV18 and TRBJ2-3; D remains ambiguous. Per germline, CDR1 KGHSH and CDR2 LQKENI. The CDR3 extends over 14 amino acids. V was trimmed by 3 bases and J by 2 bases, leaving 9 bases between them. The CDR3 nucleotides read TGTGCCAGCTCACCCCGGAGCCCCACAGATACGCAGTATTTT. This translates into CASSPRSPTDTQYF.

There are many counts of this clonotype. V gene TRBV5-1 combines with J gene TRBJ1-5, with D hard to call. Germline-derived CDR1 and CDR2 are SGHRS and YFSETQ. Trimming pared 0 bases from V and 4 bases from J, leaving 8 bases between. The CDR3 extends over 14 amino acids. As DNA, the CDR3 is TGCGCCAGCAGCTTGGGGGGTCAGAATCAGCCCCAGCATTTT. Amino acid sequence: CASSLGGQNQPQHF.

The V gene is TRBV12-3 or TRBV12-4, the J gene TRBJ2-7, with D unresolved. The CDR3 covers 14 residues. Trimming removed 3 bases at V and 5 bases at J, with 14 bases between. The CDR3 here is CASSFSSNLDEQYF. CDR3 in DNA: TGTGCCAGCAGTTTTAGCTCCAACTTAGACGAGCAGTACTTC.

This clonotype showed up many times. The V call is TRBV29-1, the J call TRBJ2-4, with D possibly TRBD2 on 6 matching bases. The germline V and J ends were trimmed by 4 bases and 5 bases, with 12 bases remaining between them. CDR3 size: 13 residues. The germline V gene encodes CDR1 SQVTM and CDR2 ANQGSEA. The CDR3 reads CSVAGTPENIQYF. For the CDR3, the DNA is TGCAGCGTTGCTGGGACTCCGGAAAACATTCAGTACTTC.

Only a few counts were recorded for this clonotype. The V and J genes are TRBV20-1 and TRBJ1-1; D gene uncertain. V shed 3 bases and J shed 4 bases, with 9 bases lying between them. This CDR3 is 12 amino acids long. Germline-derived CDR1 and CDR2 are DFQATT and SNEGSKA (reference sequence). CDR3: CSARFSSTEAFF. The DNA for the CDR3 is TGCAGTGCTAGGTTTAGTTCCACTGAAGCTTTCTTT.

The sample holds many counts of this clonotype. This chain joins TRBV20-1 and TRBJ1-5; 10 bases map to TRBD1. V was clipped by 6 bases and J by 6 bases; unmatched bases: 5. The CDR3 consists of 13 residues. Germline CDR1 DFQATT, CDR2 SNEGSKA (reference sequence). The CDR3 region has the DNA TGCAGTGCGCCCGGGACAGGGGTTCAGCCCCAGCATTTT. As protein: CSAPGTGVQPQHF.

V usage is TRBV2 and J usage is TRBJ2-6, with D tentatively TRBD1 (6 bases). The V and J ends lost 6 bases and 0 bases respectively, with 12 bases between them. The germline gives CDR1 SNHLY, CDR2 FYNNEI. There are 16 residues in the CDR3. The CDR3 reads CASSNPDSSGANVLTF. CDR3 DNA: TGTGCCAGCAGCAACCCGGACAGCTCTGGGGCCAACGTCCTGACTTTC.

This clonotype was picked up many times. The V gene is TRBV29-1, the J gene TRBJ2-7; a possible D gene is TRBD1 (5 bases). This CDR3 region has 12 residues. The V gene's germline CDR1 is SQVTM and CDR2 ANQGSEA. V lost 6 bases to trimming and J lost 5 bases, with 14 bases between them. CDR3 sequence: CSVARDIDEQYF. CDR3 coding DNA: TGCAGCGTGGCCAGGGATATCGACGAGCAGTACTTC.

This clonotype has only one observation. A much bigger clone sits one base away, suggesting this may be a read error. The chain combines TRBV12-3 or TRBV12-4 with TRBJ2-3, with 9 positions matching TRBD2. The ends lost 6 bases at V and 5 bases at J; junction bases unmatched: 15. The CDR3 is 17 residues long. The CDR3 sequence: CASSPTSGLKKGDTQYF. The CDR3 DNA is TGTGCCAGCAGCCCCACTAGCGGGCTAAAGAAGGGAGATACGCAGTATTTT.

This clonotype was recorded many times. The V call is TRBV27, the J call TRBJ2-7; D possibly matches TRBD1 or TRBD2 (5 bases each). The germline V gene has CDR1 MNHEY and CDR2 SMNVEV (reference sequence). There are 14 residues in the CDR3. V lost 6 bases to trimming and J lost 2 bases, with 14 bases between them. The CDR3 loop is CASRLTGPTYEQYF. The CDR3 DNA follows: TGTGCCAGCAGACTAACGGGACCCACCTACGAGCAGTACTTC.

This clonotype was picked up many times. This chain uses TRBV5-1 with TRBJ2-7, with 10 nucleotides matching TRBD2. The CDR3 runs to 17 residues. Trimming removed 0 bases from V and 0 bases from J; junction bases left unmatched: 6. Germline lookup yields CDR1 SGHRS and CDR2 YFSETQ. The CDR3 bases are TGCGCCAGCAGCTTGGCCCTAGCGGGAGTGGGCTCCTACGAGCAGTACTTC. It encodes CASSLALAGVGSYEQYF.

This clonotype was observed many times. This sequence joins TRBV20-1 and TRBJ2-1; 9 nucleotides match TRBD2. Germline-derived CDR1 and CDR2 are DFQATT and SNEGSKA (reference sequence). Trimming cost V 6 bases and J 4 bases; bases outside gene matches: 7. CDR3 length: 14 residues. CDR3 DNA sequence: TGCAGTGCACCCCTAGCGGGATTTTACAATGAGCAGTTCTTC. Amino acids: CSAPLAGFYNEQFF.

This clonotype was found a few times. The rearrangement joins TRBV5-1 to TRBJ2-1; a possible D gene is TRBD2 (5 bases). Trimming left V 4 bases short and J 1 base short, with 12 bases between. Germline V CDR1 and CDR2: SGHRS, YFSETQ. The CDR3 is 15 residues long. CDR3 DNA: TGCGCCAGCAGCGACGGACTTGGATCCTACAATGAGCAGTTCTTC. Its translation is CASSDGLGSYNEQFF.

In this sample, this clonotype turned up a few times. The chain employs TRBV5-1 and TRBJ2-1, with TRBD2 identical over 13 bases. With V trimmed by 6 bases and J by 5 bases, 8 bases remained unmatched. Germline-derived CDR1 and CDR2 are SGHRS and YFSETQ. The CDR3 is made up of 16 amino acids. Here the CDR3 reads CASTSGLAGPNNEQFF. In nucleotides, the CDR3 is TGCGCCAGCACCTCGGGACTAGCGGGGCCTAACAATGAGCAGTTCTTC.

As for this clonotype: It may be a read error: a sequence one base away is much more abundant. DNA for the CDR3: TGTGCCAGCAGTTTATTAGACCAGGATGGCTCCACCTTC. Encoded protein: CASSLLDQDGSTF. The V gene is TRBV28, the J gene TRBJ1-2; D uncertain. Germline V gene lookup returns CDR1 MDHEN and CDR2 SYDVKM. The CDR3 runs 13 residues.

The chain combines TRBV20-1 with TRBJ2-2, with 7 bases that match TRBD2. This CDR3 is 14 amino acids long. V trimming: 2 bases; J trimming: 7 bases; junction bases outside the gene matches: 7. Germline loops: CDR1 DFQATT, CDR2 SNEGSKA (reference sequence). CDR3 bases: TGCAGTGCTAGACCCTGGACTAGTGTCGGGGAGCTGTTTTTT. This encodes CSARPWTSVGELFF.

This clonotype was counted many times. The gene calls are TRBV29-1 and TRBJ2-7; no definite D call. The CDR3 is made up of 11 amino acids. Trimming removed 6 bases from V and 7 bases from J, with 13 bases in between. Germline loops: CDR1 SQVTM, CDR2 ANQGSEA. The DNA of the CDR3 is TGCAGCGTCCGCCTCCTGGGAGAGCAGTACTTC. Its protein product is CSVRLLGEQYF.